A selection of T cell receptor beta chains follows, all from one sample in a study of blood T cell repertoires in COVID-19. Repertoires were generated with immunoSEQ multiplex PCR, while TCRdb's copy carries only in-frame clones and drops some. The table includes fewer than 300,000 clones, approximately 90% detected once. Sequencing was carried out using peripheral blood. The source of these receptors is a woman aged 50 to 60 with COVID-19, enrolled during active disease. Each CDR3 is given without its conserved first and last residue.

TRBJ2-1	TRBV2	ASREDTTYNEQF
TRBJ2-5	TRBV9	ASSVRASLYQETQY
TRBJ1-1	TRBV19	ASSIDSYVYTEAF
TRBJ1-6	TRBV5-4	ASSKGDNSPLH
TRBJ2-5	TRBV11-2	ASSLGDLAGIKETQY
TRBJ1-1	TRBV5-1	ASSSGQGWTEAF
TRBJ2-3	TRBV2	ASSEERGGSTDTQY
TRBJ1-6	TRBV5-5	ASSLAGSTYNSPLH
TRBJ1-1	TRBV7-9	ASSLQDFTEAF
TRBJ1-2	TRBV15	ATSGGGLRLNYGYT
TRBJ2-1	TRBV11-3	ASSLGVNRVNEQF
TRBJ2-1	TRBV10-2	ASSETSGRALRQF
TRBJ2-1	TRBV4-1	ASSQDSVWRGNNEQF
TRBJ2-7	TRBV27	ASSLRAGGHEQY
TRBJ2-2	TRBV9	ASSVGSAPGELF
TRBJ2-5	TRBV30	AWEREPREIQY
TRBJ1-6	TRBV6-5	ASETPGVVSSPLH
TRBJ2-7	TRBV9	ASSVEGLAAEQY
TRBJ2-2	TRBV7-3	ASSLVSSGELF